This TCR beta chain is from a study of blood T cell repertoires in COVID-19. The overall study: COVID-19 samples collected from the United States, Italy and Spain covered acute and convalescent phases. PBMCs, B-cell-depleted T cells, or T cells provided the cDNA or gDNA that made up the material.

How the authors handled the data: How many nucleated cells were present was estimated from reference gene primer amplification. The repertoire was sequenced with immunoSEQ multiplex PCR; TCRdb's copy has only in-frame clones and lacks some. The DNA gave D and trimming, while V, J and clone size come from that table. This sample has 55,000 to 75,000 clones, with around 77% found just once. Trimming took 0 bases from V and 10 from J; bases not matched to a gene: 14. The CDR3 length is 16 residues. Germline CDR1 reads LNHDA; CDR2 reads SQIVND (reference sequence). The clonotype originates from a human donor in a cohort sampled during active COVID-19. The material sequenced was peripheral blood. V is TRBV19 and J is TRBJ2-5, with 7 nucleotides matching TRBD1. The DNA of the CDR3 is TGTGCCAGTAGTATAGAACTGGGACAGCCCCTAAGGGGCCAGTACTTC. Amino acid sequence: CASSIELGQPLRGQYF.